These 10 T cell receptor beta chains originate from one sample sequenced in a study of lymphopenia after photon versus proton radiotherapy. Profiling relied on immunoSEQ multiplex PCR, and the TCRdb table lists in-frame clones only, not all of them. The table has tens of thousands of clones, roughly 91% seen once; the top ten hold around 9%. Source: peripheral blood, taken from a patient treated with proton-based radiotherapy. These receptors came from a woman in her 70s with pancreatic cancer. Some clones in this sample may be carry-over from other donors' samples.

This clone was observed once. J is TRBJ2-5 and V is TRBV28; 13 bases align to TRBD2. Germline loops: CDR1 MDHEN, CDR2 SYDVKM. Unmatched junction bases numbered 11, after V lost 6 bases and J lost 4 bases. The length of the CDR3 is 17 residues. The CDR3 sequence is CASRVAGTSGILETQYF. In nucleotides, the CDR3 is TGTGCCAGCAGGGTCGCCGGGACTAGCGGGATCCTAGAGACCCAGTACTTC.

The chain couples TRBV7-8 to TRBJ1-2; 7 bases match TRBD1. Per the germline V gene, CDR1 is SGHVS and CDR2 is FQNEAQ. V shed 1 base and J 2 bases; nucleotides not matched to a gene: 10. The CDR3 runs to 17 residues. Written as DNA, the CDR3 is TGTGCCAGCAGCTTAGTGGGCAGGGGGAGAGGGAACTATGGCTACACCTTC. This sequence encodes CASSLVGRGRGNYGYTF.

In its sample, this clone was seen a few times. This chain connects TRBV27 to TRBJ1-5, with 9 bases fitting TRBD1. V trimming: 6 bases; J trimming: 5 bases; junction bases outside the gene matches: 2. Germline assignment: CDR1 MNHEY and CDR2 SMNVEV (reference sequence). The CDR3 runs to 13 residues. The CDR3 spells CASRGQGDQPQHF. CDR3 DNA: TGTGCCAGCAGGGGACAGGGCGATCAGCCCCAGCATTTT.

CDR3 nucleotides: TGTGCCAGCAGCTTAGGGTACTACGAGCAGTACTTC. This gives the protein CASSLGYYEQYF. The rearrangement uses TRBV7-2 and TRBJ2-5; D unclear. The tail of the sequence fits TRBJ2-7 better, so the J call may be wrong. This CDR3 comprises 12 residues. CDR1 and CDR2 from the germline V gene are SGHTA and FQGNSA.

V and J are TRBV4-3 and TRBJ2-1; TRBD2 agrees at 12 bases. Germline values: CDR1 LGHNA, CDR2 YSLEER. The CDR3 covers 18 residues. The junction had 12 bases not matched to a gene; V was cut back by 2 bases and J by 7 bases. Here the CDR3 DNA reads TGCGCCAGCAGCCAAAACCGGGGCGGGCTAGCGGGAGGGAATGAGCAGTTCTTC. Its translation: CASSQNRGGLAGGNEQFF.

The chain joins TRBV18 to TRBJ2-1; D is unresolved. The CDR3 runs 13 residues. Germline V gene data show CDR1 as KGHSH and CDR2 as LQKENI. The V end was cut by 0 bases, the J end by 5 bases, with 5 bases between. The chain's CDR3 is CASSPPGDNEQFF. CDR3 coding DNA: TGTGCCAGCTCACCACCTGGGGACAATGAGCAGTTCTTC.

In its sample, this clone was seen once. This chain links TRBV25-1 with TRBJ1-1; D perhaps matches TRBD1 (5 bases). The CDR3 sequence is 14 residues long. The V gene lost 8 bases and the J gene lost 6 bases, with 19 bases spanning the gap. Germline CDR1 reads MGHDK; CDR2 reads SYGVNS. The CDR3 DNA reads TGTGCCAGCCGTCCTCCGCAGGGCGAGGCTGAAGCTTTCTTT. Protein: CASRPPQGEAEAFF.

The genes are TRBV5-1 and TRBJ2-7, with 8 bases lining up with TRBD2. The CDR3 consists of 14 residues. Germline V lookup: CDR1 SGHRS, CDR2 YFSETQ. Trimming removed 2 bases from V and 5 bases from J; junction bases left unmatched: 6. CDR3 sequence (DNA): TGCGCCAGCAGCTTAGCGGGAGACAAAGACGAGCAGTACTTC. Protein: CASSLAGDKDEQYF.

The chain links TRBV28 to TRBJ2-1; D is unresolved. Per the germline V gene, CDR1 is MDHEN and CDR2 is SYDVKM. Trimming left V 3 bases short and J 1 base short, with 7 bases between. The CDR3 length is 14 residues. Here the CDR3 DNA reads TGTGCCAGCAGTTTTTTCGGATCCTACAATGAGCAGTTCTTC. Protein sequence: CASSFFGSYNEQFF.

This clone was counted once. The chain uses TRBV7-2 and TRBJ1-2; no clear D. The CDR3 is 12 residues long. Between the trimmed V and J ends, which lost 5 bases and 4 bases, there was a span of 8 bases. CDR1 is SGHTA and CDR2 is FQGNSA in the germline V gene. CDR3 bases: TGTGCCAGCAGCCAGCGGAGCTATGGCTACACCTTC. Residues: CASSQRSYGYTF. The full variable domain, its missing parts supplied by reference TRBV7-2 and TRBJ1-2, is GAGVSQSPSNKVTEKGKDVELRCDPISGHTALYWYRQSLGQGLEFLIYFQGNSAPDKSGLPSDRFSAERTGGSVSTLTIQRTQQEDSAVYLCASSQRSYGYTFGSGTRLTVV.